This T cell receptor beta chain was found in a study of cytomegalovirus exposure and HLA in healthy donors. With 60 Vbeta and 13 Jbeta primers, the PCR was carried out. Libraries were prepared by immunoSEQ multiplex PCR; TCRdb keeps only in-frame clonotypes and omits some of them. Here the sample spans 90,000 to 150,000 clones, 77% being singletons. The V and J ends lost 4 bases and 0 bases, in that order; junction bases with no gene match: 6. CDR3 length equals 16 residues. In germline, CDR1 is SGHRS, CDR2 YFSETQ. The rearrangement links TRBV5-1 to TRBJ2-3; 9 bases map to TRBD1. This TCR derives from a man younger than 30 in good health and CMV-seropositive. Sequencing input: PBMCs. Here the CDR3 reads CASSDRGGPSTDTQYF. The CDR3 DNA sequence: TGCGCCAGCAGCGACAGGGGGGGCCCCAGCACAGATACGCAGTATTTT.